Listed below are T cell receptor beta chains from one sample, sequenced in a study of Ad26.COV2.S vaccination and SARS-CoV-2 variants. This table comes from immunoSEQ multiplex PCR, and its TCRdb copy is limited to in-frame clones, with some not included. The table lists about 250,000 clones, around 88% of them singletons. This specimen was peripheral blood, taken in a trial of Ad26.COV2.S vaccine versus placebo. These TCRs come from a person between 18 and 60 years old who received the Ad26.COV2.S COVID-19 vaccine or a placebo. Each CDR3 is given with its conserved first and last residue. Each record gives: D gene, clone size, V gene, J gene, CDR3 protein, CDR3 DNA. D genes are given only for firm matches. Only part of the rows carry a size: once, few, many, or a class if the clone is expanded.

>TRBD2|NA|TRBV29-1|TRBJ2-5
CSVEVGGAETQYF
TGCAGCGTTGAAGTCGGGGGGGCAGAGACCCAGTACTTC
>NA|NA|TRBV2|TRBJ2-2
CASSDKGWELFF
TGTGCCAGCAGTGATAAGGGATGGGAGCTGTTTTTT
>NA|NA|TRBV27|TRBJ2-2
CASRLFPSGGAGELFF
TGTGCCAGCAGATTATTCCCTAGTGGGGGAGCCGGGGAGCTGTTTTTT
>TRBD2|once|TRBV4-2|TRBJ2-7
CASSSLGTGLAVEQYF
TGTGCCAGCAGCTCCCTGGGAACGGGACTAGCCGTTGAGCAGTACTTC
>TRBD2|once|TRBV2|TRBJ2-1
CASRLAEIHNEQFF
TGTGCCAGCCGACTAGCCGAAATTCACAATGAGCAGTTCTTC
>NA|once|TRBV7-9|TRBJ2-3
CASSFTGEAPDTQYF
TGTGCCAGCAGCTTTACGGGAGAGGCTCCAGATACGCAGTATTTT
>TRBD1|NA|TRBV4-1|TRBJ2-5
CASSHSTGGRETQYF
TGCGCCAGCAGCCACTCAACAGGGGGCCGAGAGACCCAGTACTTC
>NA|NA|TRBV6-5|TRBJ1-6
CASSTRGDRSLHF
TGTGCCAGCAGCACTCGGGGGGATCGGAGCCTCCACTTT
>NA|NA|TRBV19|TRBJ2-4
CASSIALAGRYIQYF
TGTGCCAGTAGTATTGCGCTGGCAGGGAGATACATTCAGTACTTC
>TRBD1|NA|TRBV4-3|TRBJ2-7
CASSQSPRQGALYEQYF
TGCGCCAGCAGCCAAAGCCCCAGACAGGGGGCGCTGTACGAGCAGTACTTC
>TRBD1|once|TRBV27|TRBJ1-2
CASSTRDRGGGYTF
TGTGCCAGCAGTACACGGGACAGGGGAGGAGGCTACACCTTC
>TRBD1|NA|TRBV7-9|TRBJ2-5
CASSLGWTGEVETQYF
TGTGCCAGCAGCTTAGGCTGGACAGGGGAAGTGGAGACCCAGTACTTC
>NA|NA|TRBV30|TRBJ1-6
CAWSPRGAQNNSPLHF
TGTGCCTGGAGTCCACGTGGGGCGCAAAATAATTCACCCCTCCACTTT
>TRBD2|NA|TRBV4-3|TRBJ2-3
CASSQFPFVSGQSTDTQYF
TGCGCCAGCAGCCAGTTCCCTTTCGTTAGCGGGCAGAGCACAGATACGCAGTATTTT
>TRBD1|NA|TRBV6-2/TRBV6-3|TRBJ1-4
CASSARDRSPNEKLFF
TGTGCCAGCAGTGCCCGGGACAGAAGTCCTAATGAAAAACTGTTTTTT
>NA|NA|TRBV9|TRBJ2-2
CASSVLGEGGELFF
TGTGCCAGCAGCGTACTAGGGGAAGGCGGGGAGCTGTTTTTT
>TRBD1|NA|TRBV18|TRBJ2-1
CASSPGGTGRSYNEQFF
TGTGCCAGCTCACCAGGCGGGACAGGTCGCTCCTACAATGAGCAGTTCTTC
>NA|NA|TRBV7-9|TRBJ2-1
CASSLGVINEQFF
TGTGCCAGCAGCTTAGGCGTGATCAATGAGCAGTTCTTC
>NA|NA|TRBV3-1/TRBV3-2|TRBJ1-2
CASSQPLYGYTF
TGTGCCAGCAGTCAACCCCTCTATGGCTACACCTTC
>TRBD2|NA|TRBV12-5|TRBJ2-2
CASGLVLTSGGARPGELFF
TGTGCTAGTGGTTTGGTACTTACTAGCGGGGGGGCCCGTCCCGGGGAGCTGTTTTTT
>NA|NA|TRBV2|TRBJ2-3
CANTRDAKDTQYF
TGTGCCAATACCCGGGACGCCAAAGATACGCAGTATTTT
>NA|NA|TRBV21-1|TRBJ1-1
CASSIQQDKNTEAFF
TGTGCCAGCAGCATACAACAGGATAAGAACACTGAAGCTTTCTTT
>NA|NA|TRBV4-1|TRBJ2-3
CASSQDPSVDTQYF
TGCGCCAGCAGCCAAGATCCTAGCGTCGATACGCAGTATTTT
>TRBD2|NA|TRBV19|TRBJ2-3
CASSFSGGAGSDTQYF
TGTGCCAGTAGTTTTAGCGGGGGGGCCGGATCAGATACGCAGTATTTT
>NA|NA|TRBV5-6|TRBJ2-2
CASSLPTGELFF
TGTGCCAGCAGCCTCCCCACCGGGGAGCTGTTTTTT
>TRBD1|NA|TRBV7-2|TRBJ2-1
CATGQSLQGARRNEQFF
TGTGCCACAGGGCAAAGCCTTCAGGGGGCGCGAAGGAATGAGCAGTTCTTC
>NA|NA|TRBV7-6|TRBJ2-3
CASSLADTQYF
TGTGCCAGCAGCTTGGCGGATACGCAGTATTTT
>NA|NA|TRBV19|TRBJ1-4
CASSRFDRNNEKLFF
TGTGCCAGTAGTAGATTCGACAGGAACAATGAAAAACTGTTTTTT
>TRBD2|NA|TRBV7-3|TRBJ2-5
CASGLAGGPRETQYF
TGTGCCAGCGGGTTAGCGGGGGGGCCTCGAGAGACCCAGTACTTC
>NA|once|TRBV5-1|TRBJ1-4
CASSIGRSNEKLFF
TGCGCCAGCAGCATAGGACGGTCTAATGAAAAACTGTTTTTT
>TRBD2|once|TRBV6-2/TRBV6-3|TRBJ2-3
CASSYASGTSTDTQYF
TGTGCCAGCAGTTACGCTAGCGGGACCAGCACAGATACGCAGTATTTT
>NA|NA|TRBV7-2|TRBJ2-1
CASSLAVFKVNEQFF
TGTGCCAGCAGCTTAGCCGTGTTTAAAGTTAATGAGCAGTTCTTC
>TRBD2|NA|TRBV5-1|TRBJ2-1
CASSPPGLAASSYNEQFF
TGCGCCAGCAGCCCCCCGGGACTAGCGGCGAGCTCCTACAATGAGCAGTTCTTC
>NA|NA|TRBV7-9|TRBJ2-6
CASSVAVTGANVLTF
TGTGCCAGCAGCGTTGCCGTGACCGGGGCCAACGTCCTGACTTTC
>NA|NA|TRBV6-5|TRBJ2-2
CASIGRITGELFF
TGTGCCAGCATCGGGCGGATCACCGGGGAGCTGTTTTTT